A single sample is the source of the 19 T cell receptor beta chains below, sequenced in a study of T cell clonality in common variable immunodeficiency. Produced via immunoSEQ multiplex PCR; TCRdb's table is partial and in-frame only. The data list 50,000 to 60,000 clones, none observed once; more than 1.5% falls to the top ten. Sequencing input: peripheral blood mononuclear cells. The source of these receptors is a person aged 18 to 75 in good health.

Points on this clone: Read coverage stops 3 residues before the CDR3 terminus; the germline J gene supplies the remainder. The chain combines TRBV19 with TRBJ1-2; the D is unclear. Germline CDR1 is LNHDA and CDR2 is SQIVND (reference sequence). V shed 10 bases and J shed 4 bases, with 13 bases lying between them. The CDR3 consists of 12 residues. The CDR3 here is CATLYQAYGYTF. Incomplete CDR3 DNA: TGTGCCACCCTATACCAGGCCTATGGC.

On this clone itself: The read terminates 3 residues before the CDR3 end, so the remaining end is supplied by the germline J gene. The chain couples TRBV7-2 to TRBJ2-7; the match to TRBD1 covers 9 bases. CDR1 SGHTA and CDR2 FQGNSA come from the germline V gene. The CDR3 totals 14 residues. V lost 4 bases and J lost 4; bases outside the gene matches: 5. This CDR3 is CASSSNRGRYEQYF. CDR3 DNA, as far as it was read: TGTGCCAGCAGCTCCAACAGGGGGCGGTACGAG. The full variable domain, rest sourced from reference TRBV7-2 and TRBJ2-7, is GAGVSQSPSNKVTEKGKDVELRCDPISGHTALYWYRQSLGQGLEFLIYFQGNSAPDKSGLPSDRFSAERTGGSVSTLTIQRTQQEDSAVYLCASSSNRGRYEQYFGPGTRLTVT.

This clone was counted many times. Sequencing ends 3 residues short of the CDR3 end; the germline J gene provides the rest. The V and J genes are TRBV5-1 and TRBJ2-2; 7 bases align to TRBD1. The CDR3 spans 15 residues. The V gene's germline CDR1 is SGHRS and CDR2 YFSETQ. The DNA read from the CDR3 is TGCGCCAGCAGCTTGGTAGGGGACAGAAATGAAAAG. This codes for CASSLVGDRNEK. The full CDR3 reads CASSLVGDRNEKLFF.

A remark on this clone: Mismatch with germline at one junction end may stem from a read error. The read is 3 residues too short to cover the CDR3 end, so that end is filled in from the germline J gene. The rearrangement uses TRBV7-7 and TRBJ1-1; D gene unclear. There are 13 residues in the CDR3. Germline CDR1 SSHAT, CDR2 FNYEAQ (reference sequence). CDR3 sequence: CASSFGQNNEAFF. The covered CDR3 bases are TGTGCTAGCAGCTTTGGCCAGAACAATGAG.

This clone was counted between two and nine times. An end of the junction does not agree with germline; a read error may underlie this. The read stops 3 residues short of the end of the CDR3; the missing end is completed from the germline J gene. This CDR3 is also generated by other DNA sequences in the sample. V usage is TRBV19 and J usage is TRBJ1-3; D call uncertain. Per germline, CDR1 LNHDA and CDR2 SQIVND (reference sequence). The CDR3 runs to 15 residues. CDR3 amino acids: CASSIAGNWRNTIYF. CDR3 bases read: TGTGCCAGTAGTATAGCGGGGAACTGGAGAAACACA.

This clone was seen repeatedly, ten times or more. The CDR3 goes on 3 residues after the read ends, and that part is filled in from the germline J gene. The rearrangement uses TRBV7-6 and TRBJ2-5, with no clear D. Germline CDR1 SGHVS, CDR2 FNYEAQ. V was cut by 1 base and J by 1 base, with 7 bases left in between. The CDR3 is 14 amino acids. CDR3 DNA (partial): TGTGCCAGCAGCTTAGGTCCTAGCCAAGAGACC. It encodes CASSLGPSQET. The CDR3 in its entirety is CASSLGPSQETQYF.

This clone was detected ten times or more. The read terminates 3 residues ahead of where the CDR3 ends, so the germline J gene completes it. The chain employs TRBV7-2 and TRBJ2-1; 12 nucleotides agree with TRBD2. The CDR3 spans 15 residues. The V gene end was trimmed by 5 bases and the J gene end by 7 bases; junction bases not matched to a gene: 6. Germline V lookup: CDR1 SGHTA, CDR2 FQGNSA. CDR3 bases read: TGTGCCAGCAGCCTGACTAGCGGGAGTAGTAATGAG. Translating it yields CASSLTSGSSNE. The full CDR3 sequence reads CASSLTSGSSNEQFF. Based on the CDR3 plus reference TRBV7-2 and TRBJ2-1, the full variable domain is GAGVSQSPSNKVTEKGKDVELRCDPISGHTALYWYRQSLGQGLEFLIYFQGNSAPDKSGLPSDRFSAERTGGSVSTLTIQRTQQEDSAVYLCASSLTSGSSNEQFFGPGTRLTVL.

In the case of this clone: From the germline J gene comes the end of the CDR3, since the read stops 3 residues before it. This sequence joins TRBV7-9 and TRBJ2-5; D is perhaps TRBD2 (6 bases). The ends were cut back, 3 bases at V and 1 base at J, with 9 bases in the middle. Germline CDR1 SEHNR, CDR2 FQNEAQ (reference sequence). This CDR3 contains 14 residues. CDR3 DNA (partial): TGTGCCAGCAGCTTCCCGACTAGCCAAGAGACC. Translated: CASSFPTSQET. The full CDR3 sequence reads CASSFPTSQETQYF.

This clone was picked up many times. The read terminates 3 residues before the CDR3 end, so the remaining end is supplied by the germline J gene. The chain uses TRBV20-1 and TRBJ2-3, with TRBD2 as a possible D gene (6 bases). The CDR3 is made up of 16 amino acids. Looked up from germline, CDR1 is DFQATT and CDR2 is SNEGSKA (reference sequence). Trimming took off 0 bases at V and 0 bases at J, with 13 bases between the two ends. The part of the CDR3 DNA that was read is TGCAGTGCTAGAGATTGGGTGGGGGGAAGCACAGATACG. Residues: CSARDWVGGSTDT. From start to end, the CDR3 is CSARDWVGGSTDTQYF.

This clone was detected only a few times. The observed sequence ends 3 residues before the CDR3 terminus, with the missing tail filled in from the germline J gene. The rearrangement joins TRBV11-2 to TRBJ1-2, with D possibly being TRBD1 (6 bases). Germline-derived CDR1 and CDR2 are SGHAT and FQNNGV. The CDR3 has 14 residues. The CDR3: CASSSPGHGETYTF. The CDR3 bases that were read are TGTGCCAGCAGCTCCCCGGGACACGGAGAGACC.

This clone was detected ten times or more. The missing CDR3 end, 3 residues past where the read stops, is filled in from the germline J gene. This chain links TRBV30 with TRBJ1-1, with D uncertain. The ends were cut back, 4 bases at V and 4 bases at J, with 13 bases in the middle. The CDR3 covers 13 residues. Germline V CDR1 and CDR2: GTSNPN, SVGIG (reference sequence). CDR3 sequence reads: CAWTPGVGTEAFF. The CDR3 bases that were read are TGTGCCTGGACTCCCGGGGTGGGCACTGAA.

This clone was counted at least ten times. Sequencing ends 3 residues short of the CDR3 end; the germline J gene provides the rest. The rearrangement links TRBV10-3 to TRBJ2-2, with D perhaps matching TRBD2 (7 bases). The CDR3 runs to 16 residues. V lost 0 bases to trimming and J lost 7 bases, with 15 bases between them. Germline values: CDR1 ENHRY, CDR2 SYGVKD. The CDR3: CAISESGGARNGELFF. The DNA read from the CDR3 is TGTGCCATCAGTGAGTCAGGGGGGGCGCGGAACGGGGAG.

The table lists this clone with many counts. CDR3 in amino acids: CSARGGDRALYNEQFF. The sequenced CDR3 bases are TGCAGTGCTAGGGGGGGGGACAGGGCTTTGTACAATGAG. J is TRBJ2-1 and V is TRBV20-1, with TRBD1 matching 9 bases. The read stops 3 residues short of the end of the CDR3; the missing end is completed from the germline J gene. V was clipped by 3 bases and J by 4 bases; unmatched bases: 10. This CDR3 has 16 amino acids. Germline V lookup: CDR1 DFQATT, CDR2 SNEGSKA (reference sequence).

This clone was seen at least ten times. The read gets to within 3 residues of the CDR3 end, and the germline J gene fills in the rest. J is TRBJ2-7 and V is TRBV6-2 or TRBV6-3; tentatively, D is TRBD1 (5 bases). Trimming pared 6 bases from V and 2 bases from J, leaving 8 bases between. Germline CDR1 and CDR2: MNHEY and SVGEGT. There are 12 residues in the CDR3. CDR3 sequence reads: CASSATAYEQYF. CDR3 DNA, as far as it was read: TGTGCCAGCAGCGCGACAGCCTACGAG.

This clone was counted many times. Read coverage stops 3 residues before the CDR3 terminus; the germline J gene supplies the remainder. V is TRBV7-2 and J is TRBJ2-1, with 8 bases aligning to TRBD2. V lost 5 bases and J lost 8; bases outside the gene matches: 11. CDR3 length: 15 residues. Germline V CDR1 and CDR2: SGHTA, FQGNSA. CDR3 DNA, as far as it was read: TGTGCCAGCAGCCCCCGGGGGGGGGCCGGGGATGAG. Translation gives CASSPRGGAGDE. The full CDR3 sequence reads CASSPRGGAGDEQFF.

With respect to this clone: The read ends 3 residues shy of where the CDR3 ends; the end is completed using the germline J gene. The chain employs TRBV30 and TRBJ2-2; TRBD2 matches at 8 bases. This CDR3 comprises 12 residues. Germline CDR1 GTSNPN, CDR2 SVGIG (reference sequence). CDR3 loop: CAWISGGEKLFF. Incomplete CDR3 DNA: TGTGCCTGGATCTCCGGGGGGGAAAAG.

In the case of this clone: The read ends 3 residues early relative to the CDR3; the germline J gene fills the gap. This chain connects TRBV7-7 to TRBJ1-1; D is perhaps TRBD1 (5 bases). The V gene's germline CDR1 is SSHAT and CDR2 FNYEAQ (reference sequence). The CDR3 sequence is 11 residues long. The DNA read from the CDR3 is TGTGCTAGCCCGGGGGGCACTGAA. Its translation is CASPGGTE. From start to end, the CDR3 is CASPGGTEAFF.

On this clone itself: The CDR3 goes on 3 residues after the read ends, and that part is filled in from the germline J gene. The chain is built from TRBV5-1 and TRBJ2-3; tentatively, D is TRBD2 (5 bases). Trimming shortened V by 6 bases and J by 1 base, and 15 bases separated the two germline ends. Germline values: CDR1 SGHRS, CDR2 YFSETQ. This CDR3 spans 15 amino acids. The DNA read from the CDR3 is TGCGCCAGCACCGTGGATACTAGGCGCACAGATACG. Amino acids: CASTVDTRRTDT. From start to end, the CDR3 is CASTVDTRRTDTQYF. The entire variable domain, with the rest obtained from reference TRBV5-1 and TRBJ2-3, is as follows: KAGVTQTPRYLIKTRGQQVTLSCSPISGHRSVSWYQQTPGQGLQFLFEYFSETQRNKGNFPGRFSGRQFSNSRSEMNVSTLELGDSALYLCASTVDTRRTDTQYFGPGTRLTVL.

This clone appeared a few times. The sequenced fragment ends 3 residues before the CDR3 boundary, so the rest is inferred from the germline J gene. The V gene is TRBV7-2, the J gene TRBJ2-4, with D tentatively TRBD2 (5 bases). The length of the CDR3 is 13 residues. Germline V gives CDR1 SGHTA, CDR2 FQGNSA. The DNA read from the CDR3 is TGTGCCAGCAACCGGGGAAATAACTATGGT. Its translation: CASNRGNNYG. The complete CDR3 protein is CASNRGNNYGQYF.